This T cell receptor beta chain was recorded in a study of shared clonotypes between healthy human individuals. Study-wide background: Three plates each covered CD4 naive and memory; CD8 naive two, CD8 memory one. Notes on the study in general: Relative to clonotypes present in all four donors, those not shared had lower generation probabilities. The study found roughly 5.3% of naive CD4 clonotypes shared across a handful of donors.

Data came from immunoSEQ multiplex PCR; TCRdb stores just in-frame clones and leaves some out. The data contain hundreds of thousands of clones, more than 85% of them singletons. This clone was seen just once. Antigen: not known. Looked up from germline, CDR1 is SGHTA and CDR2 is FQGNSA. The J segment lost 9 bases and the V segment lost 5 bases, leaving 11 bases of the junction unmatched. There are 15 residues in the CDR3. Terminally differentiated effector memory CD45RA+ cells were excluded by CCR7 positive selection of CD45RO-negative cells. The gene calls are TRBV7-2 and TRBJ2-1; 9 bases match TRBD1. The sample was naive CD8+ T cells sorted from blood. The clonotype comes from a man aged 30 to 39 in good health. The CDR3 region has the DNA TGTGCCAGCAGCCCCAGGGACAGGGCATGGGGTGAGCAGTTCTTC. Encoded protein: CASSPRDRAWGEQFF.